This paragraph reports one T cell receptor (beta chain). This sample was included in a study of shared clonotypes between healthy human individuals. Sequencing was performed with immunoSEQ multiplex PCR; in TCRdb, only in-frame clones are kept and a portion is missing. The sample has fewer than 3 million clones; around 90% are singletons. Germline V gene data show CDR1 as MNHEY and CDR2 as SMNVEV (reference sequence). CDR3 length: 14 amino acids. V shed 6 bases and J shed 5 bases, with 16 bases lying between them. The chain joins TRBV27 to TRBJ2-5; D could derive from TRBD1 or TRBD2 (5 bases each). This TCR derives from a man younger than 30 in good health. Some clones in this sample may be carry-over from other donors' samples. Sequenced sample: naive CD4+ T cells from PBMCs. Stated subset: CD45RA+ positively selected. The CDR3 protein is CASRKGRRLETQYF. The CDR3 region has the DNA TGTGCCAGCAGAAAGGGACGCCGCCTGGAGACCCAGTACTTC.